These 25 T cell receptor beta chains were all obtained from the same sample, sequenced in a study of a mutant IDH1 vaccine in newly diagnosed glioma. These TCRs' antigens remain unknown. TCRdb keeps only in-frame clones here, not all; method: immunoSEQ multiplex PCR. Seen here are 68,000 or so clones, around 82% observed once, and the top ten hold 10% to 15%. Time point reported: week 35, safety follow-up. Each vaccine dose was 300 ug of mutant IDH1 20-mer peptide, with topical imiquimod. The sample consisted of PBMCs, taken from a glioma patient whose treatment included an IDH1 peptide vaccine. The receptors were sampled from a man in his late teens or twenties with glioma.

J is TRBJ1-2 and V is TRBV6-1, with D hard to call. V shed 7 bases and J shed 4 bases, with 13 bases lying between them. CDR3 size: 13 residues. Germline V CDR1 and CDR2: MNHNS, SASEGT. CDR3 in DNA: TGTGCCAGCACCTCTGGCCTTATCTATGGCTACACCTTC. Amino acid sequence: CASTSGLIYGYTF.

This clone was observed once. The chain carries TRBV6-4 and TRBJ1-6, with D possibly TRBD1 on 5 matching bases. Looked up from germline, CDR1 is MRHNA and CDR2 is SNTAGT. CDR3 length: 13 residues. Trimming pared 3 bases from V and 5 bases from J, leaving 5 bases between. The CDR3 DNA reads as TGTGCCAGCAGTGAACAGGATAATTCACCCCTCCACTTT. Protein sequence: CASSEQDNSPLHF.

The CDR3 sequence: CASSLAGGAQYF. The CDR3 bases are TGCGCCAGCAGCTTGGCGGGGGGGGCGCAGTATTTT. This sequence joins TRBV5-1 and TRBJ2-3, with TRBD2 matching 8 bases. This CDR3 is 12 amino acids long. Unmatched junction bases numbered 1, after V lost 0 bases and J lost 10 bases. From germline, CDR1 is SGHRS and CDR2 YFSETQ.

The chain couples TRBV7-2 to TRBJ1-2; 9 nucleotides align to TRBD1. V lost 0 bases and J lost 5; bases outside the gene matches: 7. Germline CDR1 reads SGHTA; CDR2 reads FQGNSA. This CDR3 has 16 amino acids. The CDR3 DNA reads TGTGCCAGCAGCTTAGCGGGGACAGGGCCAGGGTATGGCTACACCTTC. Amino acids: CASSLAGTGPGYGYTF.

This chain uses TRBV2 with TRBJ2-5; no reliable D call. The CDR3 loop spans 12 amino acids. Germline values: CDR1 SNHLY, CDR2 FYNNEI. Deletions cut 4 bases from V and 4 bases from J, with 7 bases between. CDR3 in amino acids: CASSGQLETQYF. CDR3 in DNA: TGTGCCAGCAGTGGCCAATTAGAGACCCAGTACTTC.

The chain uses TRBV4-1 and TRBJ1-5; TRBD1 agrees at 7 bases. CDR1 MGHRA and CDR2 YSYEKL come from the germline V gene. Trimming took 4 bases from V and 0 from J; bases not matched to a gene: 6. The CDR3 extends over 16 amino acids. CDR3 nucleotide sequence: TGCGCCAGCAGCCTCCAGGGGGGACATAGCAATCAGCCCCAGCATTTT. Translating gives CASSLQGGHSNQPQHF.

The chain couples TRBV27 to TRBJ2-7, with D perhaps matching TRBD2 (6 bases). Germline CDR1 MNHEY, CDR2 SMNVEV (reference sequence). This CDR3 has 16 residues. Trimming stripped 6 bases from V and 3 bases from J, with 21 bases between. The CDR3: CASSPGGGIVLYEQYF. In nucleotides, the CDR3 is TGTGCCAGCAGCCCAGGCGGAGGGATCGTCCTCTACGAGCAGTACTTC.

V and J are TRBV28 and TRBJ1-2; D not resolved. This CDR3 contains 13 residues. Trimming removed 6 bases at V and 7 bases at J, with 15 bases between. Germline V lookup: CDR1 MDHEN, CDR2 SYDVKM. The CDR3 nucleotides are TGTGCCAGCAGCCGCCCGGCGAGAAGTGGCTACACCTTC. Protein: CASSRPARSGYTF.

The chain is built from TRBV27 and TRBJ2-7; D ambiguous. V was clipped by 2 bases and J by 3 bases, with 14 bases between them. CDR3 size: 15 residues. Per germline, CDR1 MNHEY and CDR2 SMNVEV (reference sequence). The CDR3 nucleotides are TGTGCCAGCAGTTTAGGTCAGTTAACCTACTACGAGCAGTACTTC. Translation gives CASSLGQLTYYEQYF.

The gene calls are TRBV4-2 and TRBJ1-5, with D possibly being TRBD1 (5 bases). Between the trimmed V and J ends, which lost 0 bases and 5 bases, there was a span of 17 bases. This CDR3 spans 17 amino acids. Germline lookup yields CDR1 LGHNA and CDR2 YNFKEQ. The CDR3 spells CASSQDSGLGTDQPQHF. CDR3 bases: TGTGCCAGCAGCCAAGACTCCGGCCTCGGGACGGATCAGCCCCAGCATTTT.

The V call is TRBV27, the J call TRBJ2-1; D possibly corresponds to TRBD1 (5 bases). Germline V gene data show CDR1 as MNHEY and CDR2 as SMNVEV (reference sequence). The CDR3 covers 14 residues. The V end was cut by 5 bases, the J end by 5 bases, with 13 bases between. In nucleotides, the CDR3 is TGTGCCAGCAGTGTCTCAGGGTTTAACAATGAGCAGTTCTTC. This gives the protein CASSVSGFNNEQFF.

The rearrangement joins TRBV27 to TRBJ2-7; TRBD2 is a possible D gene (6 bases). Trimming took off 0 bases at V and 2 bases at J, with 8 bases between the two ends. This CDR3 is 14 amino acids long. Per germline, CDR1 MNHEY and CDR2 SMNVEV (reference sequence). The CDR3 region is CASSLSSGAYEQYF. Written as DNA, the CDR3 is TGTGCCAGCAGTTTATCGTCGGGGGCCTACGAGCAGTACTTC.

The chain has TRBV12-5 and TRBJ1-2; D uncertain. This CDR3 spans 12 amino acids. Between the trimmed V and J ends, which lost 4 bases and 4 bases, there was a span of 7 bases. Germline V lookup: CDR1 LGHNT, CDR2 FRNRAP. The CDR3 coding sequence is TGTGCTAGTGGTTCCCTACCCTATGGCTACACCTTC. It encodes CASGSLPYGYTF.

The rearrangement joins TRBV10-3 to TRBJ2-1; D remains ambiguous. Per germline, CDR1 ENHRY and CDR2 SYGVKD. The germline V and J ends were trimmed by 3 bases and 9 bases, with 12 bases remaining between them. This CDR3 is built from 13 residues. The CDR3 DNA follows: TGTGCCATCAGTGACGGAACGTATCTTGAGCAGTTCTTC. It codes for CAISDGTYLEQFF.

The DNA of the CDR3 is TGTGCCAGCAGCTTATTGATGGGAGGGGAGACCCAGTACTTC. This translates into CASSLLMGGETQYF. J is TRBJ2-5 and V is TRBV11-1; TRBD2 matches at 7 bases. Germline V gene data show CDR1 as SGHAT and CDR2 as FQDESV (reference sequence). There are 14 residues in the CDR3. J was trimmed by 5 bases and V by 2 bases; bases with no gene match: 5. Based on the CDR3 plus reference TRBV11-1 and TRBJ2-5, the full variable domain is EAEVAQSPRYKITEKSQAVAFWCDPISGHATLYWYRQILGQGPELLVQFQDESVVDDSQLPKDRFSAERLKGVDSTLKIQPAELGDSAMYLCASSLLMGGETQYFGPGTRLLVL.

This sequence joins TRBV4-2 and TRBJ1-6; D gene unclear. V dropped 3 bases and J dropped 8 bases, with 17 bases sitting between them. Germline V gives CDR1 LGHNA, CDR2 YNFKEQ. The CDR3 is 16 amino acids. The CDR3 reads CASSHRGRSRDSPLHF. The DNA of the CDR3 is TGTGCCAGCAGCCACAGAGGGAGATCGCGGGATTCACCCCTCCACTTT.

The rearrangement links TRBV11-2 to TRBJ2-1; D might be TRBD2 (5 bases). The CDR3 consists of 16 residues. Trimming left V 5 bases short and J 4 bases short, with 18 bases between. Germline CDR1 SGHAT, CDR2 FQNNGV. The CDR3 DNA sequence: TGTGCCAGCAGCCCTCTGAGAGGGATCCCTTACAATGAGCAGTTCTTC. It codes for CASSPLRGIPYNEQFF.

This sequence joins TRBV5-1 and TRBJ2-3, with D possibly being TRBD1 (5 bases). The V end was cut by 2 bases, the J end by 0 bases, with 10 bases between. The CDR3 extends over 15 amino acids. CDR1 is SGHRS, CDR2 YFSETQ, per germline. DNA for the CDR3: TGCGCCAGCAGCTTAGGGGCCCGTAGCACAGATACGCAGTATTTT. Translated: CASSLGARSTDTQYF.

The rearrangement joins TRBV27 to TRBJ1-2; TRBD1 might be the D (5 bases). The CDR3 sequence is 13 residues long. Germline V lookup: CDR1 MNHEY, CDR2 SMNVEV (reference sequence). The V end was cut by 2 bases, the J end by 7 bases, with 11 bases between. CDR3 sequence (DNA): TGTGCCAGCAGTTTAGGGCGCGGGGGTGGCTACACCTTC. Its protein product is CASSLGRGGGYTF.

The chain uses TRBV12-5 and TRBJ2-5; 9 bases fit TRBD2. The CDR3 totals 19 residues. With 0 bases clipped from V and 5 bases from J, the junction kept 16 bases outside the gene matches. CDR1 LGHNT and CDR2 FRNRAP come from the germline V gene. This CDR3 reads CASGLVSIKLAGYVETQYF. The CDR3 DNA follows: TGTGCTAGTGGTTTGGTGAGTATAAAGCTAGCGGGATACGTTGAGACCCAGTACTTC.

The count of this clone is one. The chain has TRBV30 and TRBJ2-1, with TRBD2 matching over 8 bases. Germline CDR1 GTSNPN, CDR2 SVGIG (reference sequence). V lost 0 bases, J lost 5 bases, and 9 bases stayed unmatched. The CDR3 runs to 16 residues. The CDR3 here is CAWSVAPAGEDNEQFF. CDR3 sequence (DNA): TGTGCCTGGAGTGTAGCCCCAGCGGGAGAGGACAATGAGCAGTTCTTC.

This sequence joins TRBV6-5 and TRBJ2-7; TRBD1 is a possible D gene (5 bases). Germline lookup yields CDR1 MNHEY and CDR2 SVGAGI. CDR3 length: 12 residues. V was pared by 5 bases and J by 1 base, with 6 bases between. The CDR3 is CASSTGSYEQYF. The CDR3 nucleotides are TGTGCCAGCAGTACAGGATCCTACGAGCAGTACTTC.

CDR3 nucleotides: TGTGCCAGCAGTTACTCGAGAGACAGCTCTGGAAACACCATATATTTT. It codes for CASSYSRDSSGNTIYF. The chain uses TRBV6-6 and TRBJ1-3; tentative D call: TRBD1 (5 bases). The CDR3 is 16 residues long. Trimming took 0 bases from V and 0 from J, leaving 9 bases between them. Germline assignment: CDR1 MNHNY and CDR2 SVGAGI (reference sequence).

This chain uses TRBV9 with TRBJ1-5; D not resolved. V lost 0 bases and J 0 bases, leaving 16 bases between the germline ends. The germline CDR1 and CDR2 sequences are SGDLS and YYNGEE. The CDR3 sequence is 18 residues long. The CDR3 DNA is TGTGCCAGCAGCGTAGCTAGGGTTAGGCCGAATAGCAATCAGCCCCAGCATTTT. It yields the protein CASSVARVRPNSNQPQHF.

The rearrangement uses TRBV5-6 and TRBJ1-1, with 7 nucleotides matching TRBD1. Germline loops: CDR1 SGHDT, CDR2 YYEEEE. The length of the CDR3 is 14 residues. V shed 2 bases, J shed 3 bases, and the junction held 4 bases outside the gene matches. CDR3 loop: CASSFLTGDTEAFF. The CDR3 DNA is TGTGCCAGCAGCTTCCTTACAGGGGACACTGAAGCTTTCTTT.